The source of this T cell receptor (beta chain) is a study of regulatory T cells in long-lasting Graves disease. Notes on this clonotype: A far bigger clonotype differs at one base, so this is likely a read error.

The CDR3 loop spans 15 amino acids. CDR1 and CDR2 from the germline V gene are LGHNT and FRNRAP. Specified time point: newly diagnosed GD, antithyroid drugs for less than 3 months. There was RNA extracted from PBMCs, and the TCR library was made from it. Building the TCR beta libraries relied on iRepertoire HTBI primers, and CDR3 regions underwent Arm-PCR. TCRdb recomputed calls from the multiplex PCR reads with MiXCR, one row per CDR3 protein. The repertoire has roughly 350,000 distinct CDR3 sequences, 16% of them found once; the top ten carry 25% to 30%. This sample was also put to use in a study of T cells in Graves' hyperthyroidism and ophthalmopathy.

The rearrangement uses TRBV12-5 and TRBJ2-1, with 11 bases fitting TRBD1. The sequencing here drew on peripheral blood mononuclear cells (PBMCs), taken at new diagnosis, from a patient treated with antithyroid drugs. This clonotype originated in a man aged 35-49 years with Graves disease. CDR3 bases: TGTGTCAGCAGCCAGGGACAGGGGGACGTGAATGAGCAGTTCTTC. This codes for CVSSQGQGDVNEQFF.